This T cell receptor (beta chain) was identified during a study of T cell responses to AZD1222 COVID-19 vaccine. Profiled with immunoSEQ multiplex PCR; TCRdb holds only in-frame clones, not every one. The sample shows some 150,000 clones, roughly 90% of them seen only once. Details on this clone: Its specificity is unknown.

The CDR3 extends over 14 amino acids. V lost 4 bases and J lost 1; bases outside the gene matches: 1. Looked up from germline, CDR1 is KGHSH and CDR2 is LQKENI. Study findings and constraints: Repertoires were obtained only post-peak T cell response.

The sequenced sample was peripheral blood, obtained 28 days after the second AZD1222 dose. The sequence came from an adult who received the AZD1222 COVID-19 vaccine. The J gene is TRBJ1-1, the V gene TRBV18, with 9 bases aligning to TRBD1. CDR3 loop: CASSRGQGNTEAFF. CDR3 nucleotide sequence: TGTGCCAGCTCACGGGGACAGGGGAACACTGAAGCTTTCTTT.